The sample holds a few counts of the clone carrying this T cell receptor beta chain. Time point denoted: patch test 1, 2 weeks after DPC sensitization. Treatment described: therapeutic diphenylcyclopropenone sensitization with weekly scalp DPC. In every case, blood was obtained before the patch test was applied. This sample is part of a study of human T cells and chemical hapten exposure. Study overall: Sensitization used 2% DPC on roughly 2 cm by roughly 2 cm upper inner arm skin. Patches that contained 0.01% DPC were applied to the upper back and read at 6 days.

MiXCR, applied by TCRdb to the RACE reads, yields one record per CDR3 protein. The data show about 340,000 distinct CDR3 sequences, with approximately 6.3% seen just once and approximately 8% held by the top ten. Losses at the gene ends were 4 bases for V and 0 bases for J; bases not matched to a gene: 9. This CDR3 has 16 amino acids. The germline V gene has CDR1 DFQATT and CDR2 SNEGSKA (reference sequence). The input for sequencing was whole blood, taken in connection with sensitization to the hapten diphenylcyclopropenone (DPC). The TCR originated in a woman under 30 with alopecia areata. Some clones in this sample may be carry-over from other donors' samples. The V and J genes are TRBV20-1 and TRBJ2-3; 8 bases are a match to TRBD2. The CDR3 DNA sequence: TGCAGTGCTAACCTATTTACTAGCGGTAGCACAGATACGCAGTATTTT. Its translation: CSANLFTSGSTDTQYF.